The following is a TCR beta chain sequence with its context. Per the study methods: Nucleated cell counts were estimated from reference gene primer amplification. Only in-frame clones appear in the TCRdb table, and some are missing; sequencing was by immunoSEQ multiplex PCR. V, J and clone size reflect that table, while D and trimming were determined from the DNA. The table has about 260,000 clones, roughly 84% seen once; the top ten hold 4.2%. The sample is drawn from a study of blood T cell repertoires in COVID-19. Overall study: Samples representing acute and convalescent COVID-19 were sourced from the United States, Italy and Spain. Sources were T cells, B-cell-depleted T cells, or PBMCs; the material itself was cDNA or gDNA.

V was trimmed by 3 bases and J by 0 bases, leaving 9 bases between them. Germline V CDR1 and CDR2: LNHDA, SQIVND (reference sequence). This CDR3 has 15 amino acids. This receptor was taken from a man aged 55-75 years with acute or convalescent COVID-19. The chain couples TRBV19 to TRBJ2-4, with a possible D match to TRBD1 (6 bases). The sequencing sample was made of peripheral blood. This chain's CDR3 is CASSMTGPAKNIQYF. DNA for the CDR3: TGTGCCAGTAGTATGACAGGCCCAGCCAAAAACATTCAGTACTTC.